These T cell receptor beta chains were read from a single sample in a study of shared clonotypes between healthy human individuals. Sequencing used immunoSEQ multiplex PCR; TCRdb keeps in-frame clones, though not all of them. In the table there are millions of clones, around 93% of which are singletons. Material: naive CD8+ T cells from PBMCs. Receptor source: a man younger than 35 in good health. Some clones in this sample may be carry-over from other donors' samples. CDR3s leave out the opening cysteine and the closing phenylalanine or tryptophan. Fields, in order: CDR3 protein, D gene, V gene, clone size, J gene. The D gene is left open where the match is weak. The listing skips clone size in some rows; elsewhere it reads once, few, many or a size class.

ATSARRGSEQY . TRBV15 . TRBJ2-7
ASRDGQGVSYGYT TRBD1 TRBV7-9 once TRBJ1-2
SVDSGRANYEQY TRBD2 TRBV29-1 once .
ASSPRPGGYT . TRBV28 . TRBJ1-2
ASSLGTSSYNEQF TRBD2 TRBV7-8 . TRBJ2-1
ASSFGTNYGYT . TRBV7-9 once TRBJ1-2
ASSPGTGLAKNIQY TRBD1 TRBV5-1 . TRBJ2-4
ASSSGLLYGYT . TRBV27 . TRBJ1-2
ASSPRGGSGNTIY . TRBV9 . TRBJ1-3
ASSLNSGRAHEQY TRBD2 TRBV27 . TRBJ2-7